These 29 T cell receptor beta chains share one sample of origin, sequenced in a study of blood T cell repertoires in COVID-19. Profiling relied on immunoSEQ multiplex PCR, and the TCRdb table lists in-frame clones only, not all of them. The sample consists of tens of thousands of clones, 70% to 85% of them appearing once. Material: peripheral blood. The receptors stem from a woman of 80 years or more with acute or convalescent COVID-19.

V and J are TRBV7-2 and TRBJ2-5; 8 bases match TRBD1. Germline-derived CDR1 and CDR2 are SGHTA and FQGNSA. CDR3 length equals 15 residues. V trimming: 1 base; J trimming: 2 bases; junction bases outside the gene matches: 3. CDR3 DNA: TGTGCCAGCAGCTTAGTGGACAGGGCACAAGAGACCCAGTACTTC. This encodes CASSLVDRAQETQYF.

This chain links TRBV7-6 with TRBJ1-2; 7 bases are shared with TRBD1. V dropped 2 bases and J dropped 3; count of bases not matched to a gene: 9. From germline, CDR1 is SGHVS and CDR2 FNYEAQ. This CDR3 is 16 amino acids long. The CDR3 bases are TGTGCCAGCAGCTTAAGAGACAGGGCCCTAGACTATGGCTACACCTTC. Its protein is CASSLRDRALDYGYTF.

This chain joins TRBV18 and TRBJ2-3; TRBD2 agrees at 13 bases. Germline values: CDR1 KGHSH, CDR2 LQKENI. This CDR3 is built from 16 residues. Germline trimming cut 5 bases from V and 3 bases from J; bases unmatched to any gene: 5. The CDR3 DNA follows: TGTGCCAGCTCATCCGGGACTAGCGGGATTACAGATACGCAGTATTTT. Protein: CASSSGTSGITDTQYF.

The chain joins TRBV9 to TRBJ2-4; TRBD1 is a possible D gene (6 bases). Germline-derived CDR1 and CDR2 are SGDLS and YYNGEE. There are 17 residues in the CDR3. Deletions cut 3 bases from V and 7 bases from J, with 23 bases between. CDR3 nucleotides: TGTGCCAGCAGCGAGGGGAAGGGGGAAAGGGGAAAGAACATTCAGTACTTC. This codes for CASSEGKGERGKNIQYF.

This clone was counted a single time. V usage is TRBV19 and J usage is TRBJ2-1, with D hard to call. V was pared by 1 base and J by 3 bases, with 10 bases between. The CDR3 is 15 residues long. Per germline, CDR1 LNHDA and CDR2 SQIVND (reference sequence). The CDR3 loop reads CASSIGPSIYNEQFF. The CDR3 nucleotides are TGTGCCAGTAGTATAGGCCCTTCTATCTACAATGAGCAGTTCTTC.

The gene calls are TRBV29-1 and TRBJ2-2, with TRBD2 as a possible D gene (6 bases). This CDR3 spans 14 amino acids. The germline CDR1 and CDR2 sequences are SQVTM and ANQGSEA. V dropped 6 bases and J dropped 1 base, with 12 bases sitting between them. The DNA for the CDR3 is TGCAGCGTCCTTAGCGGAATGAACACCGGGGAGCTGTTTTTT. This translates into CSVLSGMNTGELFF.

This clone has a handful of counts. V usage is TRBV3-1 (or the pseudogene TRBV3-2) and J usage is TRBJ1-6; 11 nucleotides align to TRBD1. V was clipped by 1 base and J by 6 bases; unmatched bases: 5. In germline, CDR1 is LGHDT, CDR2 YNNKEL (reference sequence). The CDR3 covers 17 residues. The CDR3, as DNA: TGTGCCAGCAGCCAAGTAGTTGGGACAGGGGGTAATTCACCCCTCCACTTT. The encoded protein is CASSQVVGTGGNSPLHF.

Only a few counts were recorded for this clone. The genes are TRBV14 and TRBJ2-5, with 7 bases that match TRBD2. There are 16 residues in the CDR3. The junction had 9 bases not matched to a gene; V was cut back by 5 bases and J by 0 bases. CDR1 and CDR2 (germline): SGHDN, FVKESK. The CDR3 sequence is CASSEYGGKYQETQYF. CDR3 in DNA: TGTGCCAGCAGCGAATACGGGGGGAAGTACCAAGAGACCCAGTACTTC.

The chain joins TRBV18 to TRBJ1-1; 8 bases match TRBD1. V gave up 6 bases and J gave up 4 bases; unmatched junction bases: 7. Germline-derived CDR1 and CDR2 are KGHSH and LQKENI. There are 14 residues in the CDR3. The CDR3 DNA is TGTGCCAGCTCCCCGGGACAGGTCCTCACTGAAGCTTTCTTT. Protein: CASSPGQVLTEAFF.

This clone appeared once. The chain is built from TRBV7-2 and TRBJ2-2, with D uncertain. This CDR3 region has 13 residues. In germline, CDR1 is SGHTA, CDR2 FQGNSA. The V end was cut by 3 bases, the J end by 5 bases, with 7 bases between. The CDR3 sequence is CASSFGFTGELFF. The CDR3 bases are TGTGCCAGCAGCTTCGGTTTTACCGGGGAGCTGTTTTTT.

J is TRBJ2-2 and V is TRBV5-6, with 7 bases that match TRBD2. The CDR3 is made up of 14 amino acids. J lost 7 bases, V lost 3 bases, and 6 bases had no gene match. Germline V CDR1 and CDR2: SGHDT, YYEEEE. The CDR3 reads CASSSVGRSGELFF. The CDR3 DNA is TGTGCCAGCAGCTCAGTCGGGAGGAGCGGGGAGCTGTTTTTT.

This sequence joins TRBV28 and TRBJ2-1; 11 nucleotides align to TRBD2. The germline CDR1 and CDR2 sequences are MDHEN and SYDVKM. The CDR3 totals 16 residues. Trimming cost V 6 bases and J 7 bases; bases outside gene matches: 11. The CDR3 coding sequence is TGTGCCAGCAGCCGCGGGGGTAGCGGGAGGGATAATGAGCAGTTCTTC. Translating gives CASSRGGSGRDNEQFF.

The V call is TRBV11-3, the J call TRBJ1-5, with D perhaps matching TRBD1 (6 bases). The CDR3 is 14 residues long. Trimming cost V 10 bases and J 4 bases, with 17 bases left between them. The germline V gene has CDR1 SGHNT and CDR2 YENEEA. CDR3 bases: TGTGCCATCATGGACAGTTCAAGGAATCAGCCCCAGCATTTT. This translates into CAIMDSSRNQPQHF. The full variable domain, with the rest looked up from reference TRBV11-3 and TRBJ1-5, is EAGVVQSPRYKIIEKKQPVAFWCNPISGHNTLYWYLQNLGQGPELLIRYENEEAVDDSQLPKDRFSAERLKGVDSTLKIQPAELGDSAVYLCAIMDSSRNQPQHFGDGTRLSIL.

The chain employs TRBV28 and TRBJ2-7, with a possible D match to TRBD2 (8 bases). The V end was cut by 9 bases, the J end by 4 bases, with 22 bases between. CDR1 is MDHEN, CDR2 SYDVKM, per germline. This CDR3 region has 15 residues. The CDR3 sequence: CASSTGRGRFYEQYF. The DNA for the CDR3 is TGTGCCAGTTCGACCGGGAGGGGGCGCTTTTACGAGCAGTACTTC.

The chain uses TRBV19 and TRBJ1-3; maybe TRBD1 (6 bases). Germline assignment: CDR1 LNHDA and CDR2 SQIVND (reference sequence). This CDR3 is built from 15 residues. V lost 9 bases and J 2 bases, leaving 17 bases between the germline ends. CDR3 region: CASDLDGGAGNTIYF. In DNA form, the CDR3 reads TGTGCCAGCGACCTGGATGGGGGCGCTGGAAACACCATATATTTT.

The V and J genes are TRBV18 and TRBJ1-2, with no clear D. There are 16 residues in the CDR3. Trimming shortened V by 2 bases and J by 4 bases, and 17 bases separated the two germline ends. From germline, CDR1 is KGHSH and CDR2 LQKENI. CDR3 region: CASSPMTQNSGYGYTF. CDR3 in DNA: TGTGCCAGCTCACCAATGACGCAGAATAGCGGCTATGGCTACACCTTC.

V gene TRBV6-1 combines with J gene TRBJ1-2; 8 positions agree with TRBD1. The CDR3 extends over 13 amino acids. Per germline, CDR1 MNHNS and CDR2 SASEGT. V trimming: 4 bases; J trimming: 7 bases; junction bases outside the gene matches: 5. The CDR3 region is CASSAGQGVGYTF. The CDR3 coding sequence is TGTGCCAGCAGTGCAGGACAGGGCGTTGGCTACACCTTC.

This clone was seen only a few times. The V gene is TRBV9, the J gene TRBJ1-1; TRBD1 is a possible D gene (6 bases). V lost 4 bases and J 4 bases, leaving 20 bases between the germline ends. The CDR3 is 16 residues long. Per germline, CDR1 SGDLS and CDR2 YYNGEE. The CDR3 spells CASSPQSGGGGTEAFF. Here the CDR3 DNA reads TGTGCCAGCAGCCCTCAATCGGGGGGGGGCGGCACTGAAGCTTTCTTT.

This chain connects TRBV27 to TRBJ2-5, with 9 bases aligning to TRBD1. Germline V CDR1 and CDR2: MNHEY, SMNVEV (reference sequence). The ends lost 2 bases at V and 5 bases at J; junction bases unmatched: 3. CDR3 length equals 14 residues. The CDR3 spells CASSLRQGGETQYF. CDR3 in DNA: TGTGCCAGCAGTTTAAGACAGGGGGGGGAGACCCAGTACTTC.

The rearrangement uses TRBV18 and TRBJ2-5; TRBD1 agrees at 7 bases. The CDR3 covers 15 residues. Per germline, CDR1 KGHSH and CDR2 LQKENI. After removal of 0 bases from V and 1 base from J, the junction contained 2 bases not matched to a gene. In nucleotides, the CDR3 is TGTGCCAGCTCACCACCACAGGGGACCCAAGAGACCCAGTACTTC. This codes for CASSPPQGTQETQYF.

The V and J genes are TRBV6-2 or TRBV6-3 and TRBJ2-3, with 8 bases fitting TRBD1. The CDR3 extends over 15 amino acids. Germline values: CDR1 MNHEY, CDR2 SVGEGT. V shed 5 bases, J shed 3 bases, and the junction held 7 bases outside the gene matches. CDR3 DNA: TGTGCCAGCAGTCCCGAAGGACAGGGAACAGATACGCAGTATTTT. Translation gives CASSPEGQGTDTQYF.

This chain connects TRBV6-5 to TRBJ1-6; D is perhaps TRBD1 (5 bases). Trimming shortened V by 3 bases and J by 1 base, and 10 bases separated the two germline ends. The CDR3 covers 16 residues. Germline V gene data show CDR1 as MNHEY and CDR2 as SVGAGI. The CDR3 sequence: CASSYGQGSYNSPLHF. The CDR3 DNA is TGTGCCAGCAGTTATGGTCAGGGATCCTATAATTCACCCCTCCACTTT.

V gene TRBV10-3 combines with J gene TRBJ2-6; maybe TRBD1 (6 bases). Germline values: CDR1 ENHRY, CDR2 SYGVKD. Trimming took off 9 bases at V and 0 bases at J, with 9 bases between the two ends. The CDR3 sequence is 14 residues long. CDR3 in amino acids: CAITGTSGANVLTF. The CDR3 DNA sequence: TGTGCCATTACAGGGACCTCTGGGGCCAACGTCCTGACTTTC.

This clone appeared a single time. This chain uses TRBV7-2 with TRBJ2-5; tentatively, D is TRBD2 (6 bases). Trimming took 6 bases from V and 1 from J, leaving 9 bases between them. This CDR3 spans 13 amino acids. Per germline, CDR1 SGHTA and CDR2 FQGNSA. CDR3 nucleotide sequence: TGTGCCAGCAGGGACTACCCCCAAGAGACCCAGTACTTC. This sequence encodes CASRDYPQETQYF.

This clone was detected a few times. The likely explanation is a read error, given a far larger clone one base away. V is TRBV18 and J is TRBJ1-5, with TRBD1 matching 9 bases. Germline loops: CDR1 KGHSH, CDR2 LQKENI. This CDR3 is built from 15 residues. Here the CDR3 DNA reads TGTGCCTGCTCACCCGACAGGGGGGGGAATCAGCCCCAGCATTTT. It translates to CACSPDRGGNQPQHF.

V is TRBV7-9 and J is TRBJ1-4; 8 bases are a match to TRBD1. Looked up from germline, CDR1 is SEHNR and CDR2 is FQNEAQ (reference sequence). The J segment lost 1 base and the V segment lost 5 bases, leaving 9 bases of the junction unmatched. CDR3 size: 17 residues. CDR3 sequence reads: CASSAGQDGGTNEKLFF. CDR3 DNA: TGTGCCAGCAGCGCGGGACAGGACGGAGGAACTAATGAAAAACTGTTTTTT.

This chain joins TRBV24-1 and TRBJ2-1, with D maybe TRBD1 (7 bases). Trimming removed 1 base from V and 7 bases from J, with 10 bases in between. Germline CDR1 and CDR2: KGHDR and SFDVKD. This CDR3 is built from 14 residues. This chain's CDR3 is CATSDFRGDNEQFF. CDR3 nucleotide sequence: TGTGCCACCAGTGATTTCAGGGGGGATAATGAGCAGTTCTTC.

V is TRBV20-1 and J is TRBJ1-1; TRBD1 is a possible D gene (5 bases). Germline values: CDR1 DFQATT, CDR2 SNEGSKA (reference sequence). The CDR3 contains 10 residues. The CDR3 spells CRGVGTEAFF. CDR3 coding DNA: TGCAGAGGGGTAGGCACTGAAGCTTTCTTT.

This clone was counted once. The V call is TRBV10-3, the J call TRBJ2-1; 7 positions agree with TRBD2. The CDR3 runs to 15 residues. In germline, CDR1 is ENHRY, CDR2 SYGVKD. V was clipped by 4 bases and J by 1 base; unmatched bases: 4. CDR3 sequence reads: CAISGGSGSYNEQFF. DNA of the CDR3: TGTGCCATCAGTGGGGGTAGCGGGTCCTACAATGAGCAGTTCTTC.